The 22 T cell receptor beta chains presented below share a single source sample, sequenced in a study of cytomegalovirus exposure and HLA in healthy donors. It was with 60 Vbeta and 13 Jbeta primers that the PCR ran. Sequencing used immunoSEQ multiplex PCR; TCRdb keeps in-frame clones, though not all of them. The profile covers about 180,000 clones, with 60% to 80% appearing a single time and 6.3% taken by the ten largest. The sequenced material came from PBMCs. Receptors originate from a man aged 35-49 years in good health and CMV-seropositive.

The V call is TRBV4-1, the J call TRBJ2-7, with 7 bases that match TRBD2. This CDR3 spans 16 amino acids. The germline CDR1 and CDR2 sequences are MGHRA and YSYEKL. V was pared by 0 bases and J by 5 bases, with 10 bases of the junction left unmatched. CDR3 bases: TGCGCCAGCAGCCAAGATTCTGGACTAGTGAGCGACGAGCAGTACTTC. This translates into CASSQDSGLVSDEQYF.

The rearrangement links TRBV6-1 to TRBJ1-1; D is possibly TRBD1 (5 bases). The ends were cut back, 8 bases at V and 4 bases at J, with 14 bases in the middle. The CDR3 length is 13 residues. CDR1 is MNHNS, CDR2 SASEGT, per germline. CDR3 region: CASCRQGPTEAFF. The CDR3 coding sequence is TGTGCCAGCTGTAGGCAGGGTCCCACTGAAGCTTTCTTT.

The chain carries TRBV19 and TRBJ2-5, with D possibly matching TRBD2 (6 bases). V gave up 6 bases and J gave up 7 bases, with 21 bases separating them. CDR3 size: 15 residues. Germline-derived CDR1 and CDR2 are LNHDA and SQIVND (reference sequence). This CDR3 reads CASSEGGKPTGTQYF. The CDR3 nucleotides read TGTGCCAGTAGCGAAGGAGGGAAGCCTACCGGGACCCAGTACTTC. Using reference TRBV19 and TRBJ2-5 for the parts outside the CDR3, the full variable domain is DGGITQSPKYLFRKEGQNVTLSCEQNLNHDAMYWYRQDPGQGLRLIYYSQIVNDFQKGDIAEGYSVSREKKESFPLTVTSAQKNPTAFYLCASSEGGKPTGTQYFGPGTRLLVL.

This chain links TRBV10-3 with TRBJ1-1; 7 nucleotides agree with TRBD1. The V gene's germline CDR1 is ENHRY and CDR2 SYGVKD. This CDR3 contains 11 residues. Unmatched junction bases numbered 3, after V lost 6 bases and J lost 8 bases. CDR3 sequence reads: CAIRTGPEAFF. CDR3 bases: TGTGCCATCAGGACAGGGCCCGAAGCTTTCTTT.

The chain combines TRBV7-2 with TRBJ1-3; 7 bases map to TRBD1. The CDR3 is made up of 15 amino acids. Germline lookup yields CDR1 SGHTA and CDR2 FQGNSA. The V segment lost 8 bases and the J segment 5 bases; nucleotides outside the gene matches: 12. The CDR3 DNA reads TGTGCCAGCCGACAGGGTCTCGGTGAAAGAAACACCATATATTTT. It is translated as CASRQGLGERNTIYF.

This clone was detected a few times. The chain links TRBV5-6 to TRBJ2-7; 13 bases are a match to TRBD2. This CDR3 region has 16 residues. The germline gives CDR1 SGHDT, CDR2 YYEEEE. J was trimmed by 5 bases and V by 1 base; bases with no gene match: 6. This chain's CDR3 is CASSLWTSGRVHEQYF. CDR3 coding DNA: TGTGCCAGCAGCTTGTGGACTAGCGGGAGAGTACACGAGCAGTACTTC.

The V and J genes are TRBV5-6 and TRBJ2-7, with a possible D match to TRBD1 (6 bases). Germline V gene lookup returns CDR1 SGHDT and CDR2 YYEEEE. CDR3 length equals 13 residues. Trimming pared 0 bases from V and 2 bases from J, leaving 6 bases between. The CDR3 here is CASSLDRAYEQYF. CDR3 bases: TGTGCCAGCAGCTTGGACAGGGCCTACGAGCAGTACTTC.

The rearrangement links TRBV9 to TRBJ1-1; TRBD1 matches at 7 bases. The CDR3 covers 15 residues. V lost 7 bases, J lost 3 bases, and 12 bases stayed unmatched. Germline V gives CDR1 SGDLS, CDR2 YYNGEE. In DNA form, the CDR3 reads TGTGCCAGCCACCGGGACAGCGGCCTGGACACTGAAGCTTTCTTT. It is translated as CASHRDSGLDTEAFF.

This clone has only a few counts. This chain uses TRBV11-2 with TRBJ1-4; D remains unclear. CDR1 is SGHAT and CDR2 is FQNNGV in the germline V gene. The CDR3 sequence is 14 residues long. With 5 bases removed from V and 7 bases from J, the gap between germline ends came to 14 bases. The CDR3 DNA reads as TGTGCCAGCAGCGCAACCCACGGTAGTGAAAAACTGTTTTTT. This codes for CASSATHGSEKLFF.

The chain is built from TRBV5-5 and TRBJ2-5; 10 nucleotides agree with TRBD1. The last part of the DNA fits TRBJ2-7 better; the J call may be wrong. This CDR3 is built from 16 residues. Germline CDR1 reads SGHKS; CDR2 reads YYEKEE (reference sequence). CDR3 loop: CASSRGDGQGVYEQYF. Here the CDR3 DNA reads TGTGCCAGCAGCCGAGGCGACGGACAGGGGGTCTACGAGCAGTACTTC.

This chain links TRBV27 with TRBJ2-1, with 7 bases fitting TRBD2. Germline trimming cut 5 bases from V and 8 bases from J; bases unmatched to any gene: 6. Germline V lookup: CDR1 MNHEY, CDR2 SMNVEV (reference sequence). The CDR3 runs to 13 residues. CDR3 bases: TGTGCCAGCAGTACCGGACTAGTCGATGAGCAGTTCTTC. Protein sequence: CASSTGLVDEQFF.

The chain uses TRBV27 and TRBJ2-3, with TRBD2 matching over 12 bases. Trimming cost V 5 bases and J 6 bases; bases outside gene matches: 6. The CDR3 has 15 amino acids. Germline values: CDR1 MNHEY, CDR2 SMNVEV (reference sequence). The DNA of the CDR3 is TGTGCCAGCAGTCGACTAGCGGGAGTGGCGGATACGCAGTATTTT. This codes for CASSRLAGVADTQYF.

A few counts support this clone. The chain combines TRBV18 with TRBJ2-1, with a weak D call TRBD1 (5 bases). Germline assignment: CDR1 KGHSH and CDR2 LQKENI. The CDR3 is 17 amino acids. V lost 1 base, J lost 0 bases, and 13 bases lay in between. Here the CDR3 reads CASSPLIQQGSYNEQFF. The CDR3 DNA is TGTGCCAGCTCACCACTGATCCAGCAGGGCTCCTACAATGAGCAGTTCTTC.

This chain connects TRBV7-9 to TRBJ1-2; TRBD1 matches at 8 bases. The CDR3 extends over 14 amino acids. CDR1 is SEHNR, CDR2 FQNEAQ, per germline (reference sequence). J lost 6 bases, V lost 3 bases, and 6 bases had no gene match. In DNA, the CDR3 is TGTGCCAGCAGCTTGACAGGGGAGAGGCATGGCTACACCTTC. This gives the protein CASSLTGERHGYTF.

The J gene is TRBJ2-5, the V gene TRBV7-8; possibly TRBD2 for D (5 bases). With the DNA end fitting TRBJ2-7 better, the J assignment may be wrong. The CDR3 covers 15 residues. CDR1 and CDR2 (germline): SGHVS, FQNEAQ. CDR3 sequence: CASSLDNGGFYEQYF. DNA for the CDR3: TGTGCCAGCAGCTTAGATAACGGAGGTTTCTACGAGCAGTACTTC.

This clone was observed a few times. This chain uses TRBV7-2 with TRBJ2-5; perhaps TRBD1 as D (7 bases). The end of the DNA is better explained by TRBJ2-7, so the J call may be wrong. The CDR3 covers 14 residues. Germline CDR1 is SGHTA and CDR2 is FQGNSA. The CDR3 nucleotides read TGTGCCAGCAGCTTGAACAGGGGAGGTTACGAGCAGTACTTC. Amino acid sequence: CASSLNRGGYEQYF.

J is TRBJ1-2 and V is TRBV9, with 9 bases lining up with TRBD1. CDR1 and CDR2 from the germline V gene are SGDLS and YYNGEE. With V trimmed by 3 bases and J by 3 bases, 6 bases remained unmatched. This CDR3 region has 15 residues. CDR3 in amino acids: CASSGWTGVDYGYTF. For the CDR3, the DNA is TGTGCCAGCAGCGGGTGGACAGGGGTGGACTATGGCTACACCTTC.

The rearrangement links TRBV2 to TRBJ1-6, with 8 bases identical to TRBD1. V lost 6 bases, J lost 6 bases, and 4 bases stayed unmatched. CDR1 SNHLY and CDR2 FYNNEI come from the germline V gene. CDR3 length: 14 residues. The CDR3 reads CASRRTGFNSPLHF. The CDR3 DNA reads as TGTGCCAGCAGGAGGACAGGGTTTAATTCACCCCTCCACTTT.

The rearrangement uses TRBV5-8 and TRBJ2-1; 9 nucleotides match TRBD1. The CDR3 sequence is 15 residues long. Germline CDR1 SGHTS, CDR2 YDEGEE. After removal of 3 bases from V and 6 bases from J, the junction contained 7 bases not matched to a gene. CDR3 sequence reads: CASSSRQGVGNEQFF. In DNA, the CDR3 is TGTGCCAGCAGCTCGAGACAGGGGGTTGGCAATGAGCAGTTCTTC.

This clone was counted once. V is TRBV28 and J is TRBJ2-3; 8 nucleotides line up with TRBD1. This CDR3 has 14 residues. Germline V gene sequence: CDR1 MDHEN, CDR2 SYDVKM. J was trimmed by 5 bases and V by 7 bases; bases with no gene match: 8. The CDR3 is CASKTGGQEDTQYF. In DNA form, the CDR3 reads TGTGCCAGCAAAACAGGGGGTCAGGAAGATACGCAGTATTTT.

The gene calls are TRBV2 and TRBJ2-1, with D possibly TRBD2 on 6 matching bases. Per the germline V gene, CDR1 is SNHLY and CDR2 is FYNNEI. The CDR3 spans 16 residues. V dropped 8 bases and J dropped 6 bases, with 23 bases sitting between them. The CDR3 coding sequence is TGTGCCAGCGCCAAAACCCGGGACTCCAAATCCAATGAGCAGTTCTTC. Its translation: CASAKTRDSKSNEQFF.

V gene TRBV6-5 combines with J gene TRBJ1-1; 8 nucleotides match TRBD1. The CDR3 is made up of 13 amino acids. Germline CDR1 and CDR2: MNHEY and SVGAGI. After removal of 8 bases from V and 0 bases from J, the junction contained 2 bases not matched to a gene. CDR3 sequence reads: CASCRGLNTEAFF. In nucleotides, the CDR3 is TGTGCCAGCTGCAGGGGGCTGAACACTGAAGCTTTCTTT.